A single sample gave rise to the 27 T cell receptor beta chains below, sequenced in a study of response to subunit inactivated influenza vaccine. TCRdb processed the RT-PCR reads anew with MiXCR; each CDR3 protein has one entry. The sample yields 590,000 or so distinct CDR3 sequences, 14% seen once. The sequenced sample was PBMCs from blood, obtained less than 15 days before vaccination. These receptors originate from a man aged 45-65 years who received an inactivated influenza vaccine.

A note on this clonotype: The junction departs from germline at one end; a sequencing error may be responsible. The chain combines TRBV7-6 with TRBJ2-2, with 7 bases matching TRBD2. The V gene's germline CDR1 is SGHVS and CDR2 FNYEAQ. The CDR3 is made up of 21 amino acids. CDR3 residues: CASSLRAEGGSSLRLSGELSF. In nucleotides, the CDR3 is TGTGCCAGCAGCTTACGAGCGGAGGGAGGGTCTTCCCTCCGTCTCTCCGGGGAGCTGTCTTTT.

The chain is built from TRBV11-2 and TRBJ2-3; 9 bases are shared with TRBD1. Germline assignment: CDR1 SGHAT and CDR2 FQNNGV. The V and J ends lost 7 bases and 3 bases, in that order; junction bases with no gene match: 11. The CDR3 spans 16 residues. The CDR3 coding sequence is TGTGCCAGCAAAAACCACAGGGGGCTTATGACAGATACGCAGTATTTT. Its protein product is CASKNHRGLMTDTQYF.

This clonotype was observed a handful of times. V and J are TRBV18 and TRBJ2-5, with a possible D match to TRBD1 (5 bases). The V gene's germline CDR1 is KGHSH and CDR2 LQKENI. The germline V and J ends were trimmed by 3 bases and 4 bases, with 12 bases remaining between them. The CDR3 has 14 residues. The CDR3 bases are TGTGCCAGCTCACCGAGCCAGGGTGGAGAGACCCAGTACTTC. This sequence encodes CASSPSQGGETQYF.

J is TRBJ2-1 and V is TRBV24-1; 8 nucleotides align to TRBD2. Germline CDR1 KGHDR, CDR2 SFDVKD. CDR3 size: 17 residues. J lost 3 bases, V lost 4 bases, and 10 bases had no gene match. This CDR3 reads CATSDNAGGAYYNEQFF. DNA of the CDR3: TGTGCCACCAGTGACAACGCGGGAGGCGCCTACTACAATGAGCAGTTCTTC.

This clonotype was counted only a few times. The gene calls are TRBV20-1 and TRBJ1-5; D gene unclear. Trimming cost V 0 bases and J 3 bases, with 12 bases left between them. The CDR3 sequence is 15 residues long. Germline V gives CDR1 DFQATT, CDR2 SNEGSKA (reference sequence). CDR3 coding DNA: TGCAGTGCTAGAGATCGTTTCCTGGCCAATCAGCCCCAGCATTTT. It yields the protein CSARDRFLANQPQHF.

This chain links TRBV20-1 with TRBJ2-5; 9 bases agree with TRBD1. The J segment lost 5 bases and the V segment lost 6 bases, leaving 7 bases of the junction unmatched. The CDR3 spans 13 residues. Germline V CDR1 and CDR2: DFQATT, SNEGSKA (reference sequence). The chain's CDR3 is CSAVDRGGETQYF. The CDR3 nucleotides read TGCAGTGCCGTCGACAGGGGGGGTGAGACCCAGTACTTC.

This clonotype turned up a few times. V and J are TRBV20-1 and TRBJ1-5; no clear D. The V gene's germline CDR1 is DFQATT and CDR2 SNEGSKA (reference sequence). Trimming stripped 6 bases from V and 6 bases from J, with 18 bases between. The CDR3 is 14 amino acids. CDR3 in amino acids: CSARSPDRVQPQHF. In DNA, the CDR3 is TGCAGTGCCAGGTCCCCTGACCGGGTTCAGCCCCAGCATTTT.

This clonotype has more than one count but fewer than ten. The CDR3 DNA follows: TGCAGCGTTGAACTGGGTACCCGAGCCAACGTCCTGACTTTC. Protein sequence: CSVELGTRANVLTF. The chain has TRBV29-1 and TRBJ2-6; no clear D gene. In germline, CDR1 is SQVTM, CDR2 ANQGSEA. V was clipped by 2 bases and J by 7 bases, with 12 bases between them. The CDR3 covers 14 residues. The whole variable domain, remainder taken from reference TRBV29-1 and TRBJ2-6, is SAVISQKPSRDICQRGTSLTIQCQVDSQVTMMFWYRQQPGQSLTLIATANQGSEATYESGFVIDKFPISRPNLTFSTLTVSNMSPEDSSIYLCSVELGTRANVLTFGAGSRLTVL.

CDR3: CASRASSWEAFF. The CDR3 DNA follows: TGTGCCAGCAGGGCCAGTAGCTGGGAAGCTTTCTTT. J is TRBJ1-1 and V is TRBV7-9; D unclear. CDR1 is SEHNR, CDR2 FQNEAQ, per germline (reference sequence). V lost 6 bases and J lost 8, with 13 bases in between. CDR3 size: 12 residues.

The chain carries TRBV6-2 or TRBV6-3 and TRBJ2-1; perhaps TRBD1 as D (6 bases). Trimming left V 6 bases short and J 7 bases short, with 22 bases between. Per the germline V gene, CDR1 is MNHEY and CDR2 is SVGEGT. This CDR3 comprises 16 residues. The CDR3 spells CASSRQASPSSNEQFF. For the CDR3, the DNA is TGTGCCAGCAGCCGACAGGCTAGCCCTTCGTCGAATGAGCAGTTCTTC.

The chain employs TRBV12-3 or TRBV12-4 and TRBJ2-7, with 7 bases aligning to TRBD1. The CDR3 sequence is 13 residues long. Unmatched junction bases numbered 6, after V lost 5 bases and J lost 5 bases. CDR3 loop: CASSARGIHEQYF. CDR3 nucleotides: TGTGCCAGCAGTGCCAGGGGGATACACGAGCAGTACTTC.

V and J are TRBV6-2 or TRBV6-3 and TRBJ2-5; D is possibly TRBD1 (5 bases). Per the germline V gene, CDR1 is MNHEY and CDR2 is SVGEGT. V was shortened by 0 bases and J by 2 bases, with 16 bases between the two germline ends. This CDR3 is built from 17 residues. This chain's CDR3 is CASSYSRMVRAQETQYF. The CDR3 DNA follows: TGTGCCAGCAGTTACTCGAGGATGGTCAGGGCGCAAGAGACCCAGTACTTC.

The rearrangement uses TRBV2 and TRBJ1-6; maybe TRBD1 (5 bases). Per the germline V gene, CDR1 is SNHLY and CDR2 is FYNNEI. The CDR3 has 14 residues. V was trimmed by 4 bases and J by 10 bases, leaving 14 bases between them. CDR3 loop: CASSADGGASPLHF. For the CDR3, the DNA is TGTGCCAGCAGTGCGGACGGAGGGGCCTCACCCCTCCACTTT.

The rearrangement links TRBV30 to TRBJ1-2, with a possible D match to TRBD1 (5 bases). Germline CDR1 GTSNPN, CDR2 SVGIG (reference sequence). The CDR3 sequence is 13 residues long. V shed 4 bases and J shed 2 bases, with 11 bases lying between them. CDR3 sequence reads: CAWTPGPNYGYTF. The CDR3, as DNA: TGTGCCTGGACCCCAGGGCCCAACTATGGCTACACCTTC. Using reference TRBV30 and TRBJ1-2 for the parts outside the CDR3, the full variable domain is SQTIHQWPATLVQPVGSPLSLECTVEGTSNPNLYWYRQAAGRGLQLLFYSVGIGQISSEVPQNLSASRPQDRQFILSSKKLLLSDSGFYLCAWTPGPNYGYTFGSGTRLTVV.

This clonotype was seen many times. This sequence joins TRBV12-3 or TRBV12-4 and TRBJ2-7; D call uncertain. V lost 6 bases and J 2 bases, leaving 5 bases between the germline ends. The length of the CDR3 is 11 residues. The CDR3 is CASSTPYEQYF. As DNA, the CDR3 is TGTGCCAGCAGCACACCCTACGAGCAGTACTTC.

The chain couples TRBV7-3 to TRBJ2-1, with 7 bases fitting TRBD1. Germline V lookup: CDR1 SGHTA, CDR2 FQGTGA. There are 13 residues in the CDR3. V shed 0 bases, J shed 8 bases, and the junction held 1 base outside the gene matches. CDR3 nucleotides: TGTGCCAGCAGCTTAACGACAGGGTATGAGCAGTTCTTC. It yields the protein CASSLTTGYEQFF. Filled out from reference TRBV7-3 and TRBJ2-1, the complete variable domain reads GAGVSQTPSNKVTEKGKYVELRCDPISGHTALYWYRQSLGQGPEFLIYFQGTGAADDSGLPNDRFFAVRPEGSVSTLKIQRTERGDSAVYLCASSLTTGYEQFFGPGTRLTVL.

This clonotype was picked up a small number of times. The chain couples TRBV29-1 to TRBJ2-3; weak D call: TRBD2 (6 bases). The CDR3 covers 13 residues. V was cut by 3 bases and J by 5 bases, with 12 bases left in between. Germline values: CDR1 SQVTM, CDR2 ANQGSEA. The CDR3 loop is CSVEGPEGDTQYF. The DNA of the CDR3 is TGCAGCGTTGAGGGACCGGAGGGAGATACGCAGTATTTT.

This clonotype was seen repeatedly, ten times or more. V and J are TRBV7-2 and TRBJ2-3, with D hard to call. The CDR3 covers 13 residues. V dropped 5 bases and J dropped 1 base, with 7 bases sitting between them. CDR1 and CDR2 (germline): SGHTA, FQGNSA. For the CDR3, the DNA is TGTGCCAGCAGCATCCCGGGCACAGATACGCAGTATTTT. It translates to CASSIPGTDTQYF.

In its sample, this clonotype was seen a few times. J is TRBJ2-7 and V is TRBV12-3 or TRBV12-4, with a possible D match to TRBD2 (5 bases). CDR3 length equals 14 residues. V dropped 6 bases and J dropped 4 bases, with 16 bases sitting between them. The CDR3 reads CASSFVGSWYEQYF. DNA of the CDR3: TGTGCCAGCAGCTTTGTAGGGAGTTGGTACGAGCAGTACTTC.

The chain links TRBV2 to TRBJ2-7; D is unresolved. The CDR3 runs 14 residues. Trimming cost V 4 bases and J 3 bases, with 13 bases left between them. The germline gives CDR1 SNHLY, CDR2 FYNNEI. Here the CDR3 DNA reads TGTGCCAGCAGTGGTAGCTTCCTACACTACGAGCAGTACTTC. This translates into CASSGSFLHYEQYF.

The genes are TRBV27 and TRBJ2-1, with TRBD1 identical over 10 bases. Per germline, CDR1 MNHEY and CDR2 SMNVEV (reference sequence). V gave up 2 bases and J gave up 7 bases; unmatched junction bases: 2. The length of the CDR3 is 14 residues. The CDR3 bases are TGTGCCAGCAGTTTAGGGGACAGGGGTAATGAGCAGTTCTTC. Its translation: CASSLGDRGNEQFF.

This clonotype was picked up many times. The chain recombines TRBV4-2 with TRBJ1-5; D gene ambiguous. This CDR3 has 13 amino acids. Germline values: CDR1 LGHNA, CDR2 YNFKEQ. Trimming took 0 bases from V and 12 from J, leaving 12 bases between them. The CDR3 DNA sequence: TGTGCCAGCAGCCAAGATTCGGCGGAGCTCCAGCATTTT. Its translation: CASSQDSAELQHF.

This clonotype appeared once. The J gene is TRBJ2-4, the V gene TRBV6-2 or TRBV6-3; 7 nucleotides align to TRBD2. From germline, CDR1 is MNHEY and CDR2 SVGEGT. CDR3 length: 17 amino acids. V lost 0 bases to trimming and J lost 1 base; unmatched junction nucleotides: 6. The CDR3 here is CASSYSAREWAKNIQYF. The CDR3 DNA follows: TGTGCCAGCAGTTACTCCGCGCGGGAGTGGGCCAAAAACATTCAGTACTTC.

This clonotype was counted a few times. The rearrangement uses TRBV29-1 and TRBJ2-3, with 8 bases lining up with TRBD2. J was trimmed by 2 bases and V by 7 bases; bases with no gene match: 5. CDR1 SQVTM and CDR2 ANQGSEA come from the germline V gene. The CDR3 covers 13 residues. CDR3 loop: CSGRGAATDTQYF. In DNA, the CDR3 is TGCAGCGGGCGGGGGGCCGCCACAGATACGCAGTATTTT.

This clonotype was seen more than once but under ten times. The chain couples TRBV2 to TRBJ2-7, with TRBD1 identical over 7 bases. Germline assignment: CDR1 SNHLY and CDR2 FYNNEI. Trimming cost V 4 bases and J 5 bases; bases outside gene matches: 8. This CDR3 contains 14 residues. CDR3 loop: CASSVRRGFHEQYF. For the CDR3, the DNA is TGTGCCAGCAGTGTCCGCAGGGGGTTTCACGAGCAGTACTTC.

V usage is TRBV10-1 and J usage is TRBJ2-2, with D unresolved. The V end was cut by 7 bases, the J end by 0 bases, with 6 bases between. Germline V gene sequence: CDR1 WNHNN, CDR2 SYGVQD (reference sequence). This CDR3 has 13 amino acids. The DNA for the CDR3 is TGCGCCAGCAAGGGTGCGAACACCGGGGAGCTGTTTTTT. This codes for CASKGANTGELFF.

This chain uses TRBV20-1 with TRBJ2-7; no definite D call. The CDR3 spans 11 residues. Germline V gene sequence: CDR1 DFQATT, CDR2 SNEGSKA (reference sequence). Trimming cost V 5 bases and J 6 bases, with 11 bases left between them. In DNA form, the CDR3 reads TGCAGTGCTTTGTCTCGGTCCGAGCAGTACTTC. This translates into CSALSRSEQYF.